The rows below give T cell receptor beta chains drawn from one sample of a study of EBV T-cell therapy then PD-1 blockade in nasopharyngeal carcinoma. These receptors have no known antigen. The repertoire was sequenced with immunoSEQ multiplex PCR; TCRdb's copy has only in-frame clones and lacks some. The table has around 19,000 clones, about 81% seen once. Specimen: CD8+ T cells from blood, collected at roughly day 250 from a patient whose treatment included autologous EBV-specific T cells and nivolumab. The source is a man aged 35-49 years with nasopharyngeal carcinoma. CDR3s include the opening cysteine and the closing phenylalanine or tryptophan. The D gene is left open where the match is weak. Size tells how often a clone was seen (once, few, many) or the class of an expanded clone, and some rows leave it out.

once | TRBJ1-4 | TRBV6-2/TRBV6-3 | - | CASSYGLSTATNEKLFF | TGTGCCAGCAGTTACGGCCTATCGACTGCAACTAATGAAAAACTGTTTTTT
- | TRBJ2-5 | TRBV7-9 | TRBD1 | CASSLAPGQGVETQYF | TGTGCCAGCAGCTTAGCACCGGGACAGGGAGTAGAGACCCAGTACTTC
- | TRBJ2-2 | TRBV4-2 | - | CASSQEGSEAGELFF | TGTGCCAGCAGCCAAGAGGGCTCCGAGGCCGGGGAGCTGTTTTTT
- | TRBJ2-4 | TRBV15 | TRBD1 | CATSRARQGQNKNIQYF | TGTGCCACCAGCAGAGCCCGACAGGGGCAAAACAAAAACATTCAGTACTTC
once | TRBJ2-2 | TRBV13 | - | CASSLHTGELFF | TGTGCCAGCAGCTTACACACCGGGGAGCTGTTTTTT
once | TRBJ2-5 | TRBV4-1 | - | CASSQVGQRTRETQYF | TGCGCCAGCAGCCAAGTCGGACAGAGAACCCGAGAGACCCAGTACTTC
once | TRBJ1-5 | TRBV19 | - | CASSLYRDNQPQHF | TGTGCCAGTAGTCTGTACCGAGACAATCAGCCCCAGCATTTT
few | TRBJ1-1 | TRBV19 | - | CASSIGPEAFF | TGTGCCAGTAGTATAGGCCCTGAGGCTTTCTTT
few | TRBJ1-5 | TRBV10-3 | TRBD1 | CAINDRGDNQPQHF | TGTGCCATCAACGACAGGGGAGACAATCAGCCCCAGCATTTT
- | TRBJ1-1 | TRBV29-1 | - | CSVLGQRLPNTEAFF | TGCAGCGTTCTAGGACAGAGACTCCCGAACACTGAAGCTTTCTTT
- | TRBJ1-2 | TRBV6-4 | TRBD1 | CASSVDDRGLMGYTF | TGTGCCAGCAGTGTCGACGACAGGGGGCTAATGGGCTACACCTTC
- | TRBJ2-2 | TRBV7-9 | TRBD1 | CASSPRDRGTGELFF | TGTGCCAGCAGCCCACGGGACAGGGGGACCGGGGAGCTGTTTTTT